One sample yielded the 7 T cell receptor beta chains listed below, sequenced in a study of blood T cells in healthy people across ages. Together with a sample-barcoded 5' primer, a J-beta primer mix was included in a second PCR lasting roughly 6 to 12 cycles. TCRdb ran MiXCR on the 5' RACE reads and lists one entry per CDR3 protein. The profile shows more than 900,000 distinct CDR3 sequences, 25% of them singletons. These data were likewise used in another study, on T cells of mothers and their children.

The source material was blood. The receptors were sampled from a girl aged 2 to 10 in good health.

Worth noting for this clonotype: The junction shows a germline mismatch at one end, possibly a read error. This chain uses TRBV7-9 with TRBJ1-4; TRBD1 is a possible D gene (5 bases). The CDR3 length is 19 residues. Germline CDR1 and CDR2: SEHNR and FQNEAQ (reference sequence). The DNA of the CDR3 is TGTGCCAGCAGCCCAACGGCCCCCAAAGTACGGGGCGATAATGAAAAACTGTTCTTT. This encodes CASSPTAPKVRGDNEKLFF.

This chain joins TRBV7-9 and TRBJ2-7; D is undetermined. V was cut by 5 bases and J by 5 bases, with 16 bases left in between. CDR3 size: 14 residues. The germline CDR1 and CDR2 sequences are SEHNR and FQNEAQ (reference sequence). The CDR3 sequence is CASSPAGGPNEQYF. As DNA, the CDR3 is TGTGCCAGCAGCCCTGCCGGCGGACCAAACGAGCAGTACTTC.

This clonotype has only a few counts. The chain combines TRBV11-2 with TRBJ2-5; 11 bases agree with TRBD2. The V gene end was trimmed by 3 bases and the J gene end by 4 bases; junction bases not matched to a gene: 19. Germline values: CDR1 SGHAT, CDR2 FQNNGV. The length of the CDR3 is 20 residues. The CDR3 spells CASSFEGLAGNVKMVETQYF. CDR3 DNA sequence: TGTGCCAGCAGCTTCGAAGGACTAGCGGGTAACGTCAAGATGGTAGAGACCCAGTACTTC.

The rearrangement uses TRBV10-2 and TRBJ2-5; D is unclear. The germline gives CDR1 WSHSY, CDR2 SAAADI. Trimming removed 2 bases at V and 9 bases at J, with 16 bases between. The CDR3 covers 14 residues. In nucleotides, the CDR3 is TGCGCCAGCAGTGAGAACGACCCGTATGGATCCCAGTACTTC. Residues: CASSENDPYGSQYF.

The chain links TRBV4-2 to TRBJ1-4; TRBD1 aligns across 10 bases. The CDR3 consists of 15 residues. CDR1 is LGHNA and CDR2 is YNFKEQ in the germline V gene. Trimming at V came to 3 bases and at J to 5 bases, leaving 3 bases not matched to a gene. CDR3 protein: CASSQTGGQNEKLFF. The CDR3, as DNA: TGTGCCAGCAGCCAGACAGGGGGCCAAAATGAAAAACTGTTTTTT.

The rearrangement links TRBV3-1 to TRBJ2-5, with TRBD1 identical over 7 bases. The J call may be incorrect, as the DNA end agrees better with TRBJ2-7. The CDR3 has 15 amino acids. Per the germline V gene, CDR1 is LGHDT and CDR2 is YNNKEL (reference sequence). The CDR3 region has the DNA TGTGCCAGCAGCCAAGGAGTGACAGGGTACGACGAGCAGTACTTC. Its protein is CASSQGVTGYDEQYF.

This clonotype was recorded a few times. This chain joins TRBV7-8 and TRBJ1-1, with a weak D call TRBD1 (5 bases). The CDR3 spans 12 residues. Trimming cost V 5 bases and J 11 bases, with 15 bases left between them. Germline-derived CDR1 and CDR2 are SGHVS and FQNEAQ. The CDR3 sequence: CASSPPGARAFF. In nucleotides, the CDR3 is TGTGCCAGCAGCCCCCCCGGGGCTCGGGCTTTCTTT.